Below are 30 T cell receptor beta chains sequenced from a single sample in a study of T cells in Graves' hyperthyroidism and ophthalmopathy. TCR beta CDR3 regions were amplified from RNA. Using the HTBI primer set, a first-round RT-PCR was run on the TCR CDR3. Via MiXCR, TCRdb re-called the multiplex PCR reads, giving one row per CDR3 protein. The repertoire consists of hundreds of thousands of distinct CDR3 sequences, with 15% to 20% occurring once and the leading ten covering over 45%. Sequenced material: blood. Every receptor here comes from a woman in her fifties or sixties with Graves' ophthalmopathy.

This clonotype was seen ten or more times. V is TRBV12-3 or TRBV12-4 and J is TRBJ1-5; D gene ambiguous. Trimming cost V 1 base and J 7 bases, with 5 bases left between them. The CDR3 consists of 12 residues. CDR3 sequence reads: CASSLVLQPQHF. Here the CDR3 DNA reads TGTGCCAGCAGTTTAGTACTACAGCCCCAGCATTTT.

This clonotype was counted between two and nine times. This chain uses TRBV5-1 with TRBJ2-3, with D unclear. Trimming cost V 0 bases and J 4 bases, with 6 bases left between them. Germline-derived CDR1 and CDR2 are SGHRS and YFSETQ. This CDR3 has 13 residues. DNA for the CDR3: TGCGCCAGCAGCTTGGTACCGGCAGATACGCAGTATTTT. It encodes CASSLVPADTQYF.

This sequence joins TRBV29-1 and TRBJ2-7, with 15 bases fitting TRBD2. Germline loops: CDR1 SQVTM, CDR2 ANQGSEA. V was clipped by 4 bases and J by 4 bases; unmatched bases: 8. This CDR3 region has 16 residues. The CDR3 loop reads CSVAAGTSGRLYEQYF. The CDR3 nucleotides are TGCAGCGTTGCCGCCGGGACTAGCGGGAGGCTATACGAGCAGTACTTC.

On this clonotype: A read error is possible here, since a much larger clone lies one base away. The chain recombines TRBV20-1 with TRBJ2-7; perhaps D is TRBD1 or TRBD2 (5 bases each). With the DNA end fitting TRBJ2-1 better, the J assignment may be wrong. CDR3 length: 14 residues. The germline V gene has CDR1 DFQATT and CDR2 SNEGSKA (reference sequence). CDR3 residues: CSAKNVGDAYEQFF. CDR3 coding DNA: TGCAGTGCTAAGAACGTGGGGGACGCCTACGAGCAGTTCTTC.

This clonotype showed up many times. V and J are TRBV20-1 and TRBJ1-1; D uncertain. Germline V gives CDR1 DFQATT, CDR2 SNEGSKA (reference sequence). This CDR3 region has 15 residues. Trimming removed 0 bases from V and 5 bases from J, with 16 bases in between. DNA of the CDR3: TGCAGTGCTAGAGATGCAAGCCAACCGGGAACTGAAGCTTTCTTT. Protein product: CSARDASQPGTEAFF.

About this clonotype: This may be a read error, as it is one base from a much larger clone. V is TRBV29-1 and J is TRBJ2-7; D possibly corresponds to TRBD1 (5 bases). The CDR3 consists of 12 residues. Trimming cost V 4 bases and J 6 bases, with 13 bases left between them. CDR1 SQVTM and CDR2 ANQGSEA come from the germline V gene. The CDR3, as DNA: TGCAGCGTTGTTGGGGCAGGATCCGAGCAGTACTTC. This translates into CSVVGAGSEQYF.

Ten or more counts support this clonotype. The chain combines TRBV7-8 with TRBJ2-1; TRBD2 agrees at 9 bases. This CDR3 comprises 13 residues. V lost 5 bases to trimming and J lost 4 bases; unmatched junction nucleotides: 0. Germline CDR1 and CDR2: SGHVS and FQNEAQ. CDR3 DNA: TGTGCCAGCAGCACTAGCGGGTACAATGAGCAGTTCTTC. Translated: CASSTSGYNEQFF.

The chain has TRBV29-1 and TRBJ1-1; 8 positions match TRBD1. CDR1 SQVTM and CDR2 ANQGSEA come from the germline V gene. V dropped 7 bases and J dropped 1; count of bases not matched to a gene: 5. The CDR3 has 13 residues. CDR3 sequence reads: CSAWTGSNTEAFF. For the CDR3, the DNA is TGCAGCGCCTGGACAGGGTCGAACACTGAAGCTTTCTTT.

The chain recombines TRBV10-3 with TRBJ1-6; tentatively, D is TRBD1 (6 bases). Germline lookup yields CDR1 ENHRY and CDR2 SYGVKD. Between the trimmed V and J ends, which lost 10 bases and 10 bases, there was a span of 20 bases. This CDR3 is built from 14 residues. The CDR3 DNA sequence: TGTGCCACCCTCTCGGGGGCAGGGGAATCACCCCTCCACTTT. It translates to CATLSGAGESPLHF.

Ten or more counts support this clonotype. The chain couples TRBV20-1 to TRBJ1-3; D is possibly TRBD1 (5 bases). Trimming removed 0 bases at V and 4 bases at J, with 16 bases between. Germline loops: CDR1 DFQATT, CDR2 SNEGSKA (reference sequence). The CDR3 runs 16 residues. CDR3 sequence: CSARDGPRGRGNTIYF. In nucleotides, the CDR3 is TGCAGTGCTAGAGATGGGCCCCGGGGCAGAGGAAACACCATATATTTT.

The V call is TRBV20-1, the J call TRBJ2-5; 7 bases align to TRBD2. This CDR3 spans 14 amino acids. CDR1 is DFQATT and CDR2 is SNEGSKA in the germline V gene (reference sequence). Unmatched junction bases numbered 8, after V lost 3 bases and J lost 4 bases. CDR3 DNA: TGCAGTGCTAGTTTGGGGGGGGTGGGAGAGACCCAGTACTTC. Translating it yields CSASLGGVGETQYF.

This clonotype was seen ten or more times. V usage is TRBV5-8 and J usage is TRBJ1-2; D gene ambiguous. V lost 3 bases and J lost 7, with 16 bases in between. The germline gives CDR1 SGHTS, CDR2 YDEGEE. The CDR3 contains 14 residues. CDR3 amino acids: CASSSRHLGSGYTF. In DNA form, the CDR3 reads TGTGCCAGCAGCTCCCGACACCTCGGAAGTGGCTACACCTTC.

A few counts support this clonotype. The chain is built from TRBV18 and TRBJ2-7, with D possibly matching TRBD1 (7 bases). The CDR3 loop spans 15 amino acids. Germline V gene lookup returns CDR1 KGHSH and CDR2 LQKENI. Deletions cut 0 bases from V and 7 bases from J, with 16 bases between. This CDR3 is CASSPPGQGGSEQYF. CDR3 coding DNA: TGTGCCAGCTCACCACCGGGGCAGGGGGGTAGTGAGCAGTACTTC. The variable domain in full, with the rest retrieved from reference TRBV18 and TRBJ2-7, is NAGVMQNPRHLVRRRGQEARLRCSPMKGHSHVYWYRQLPEEGLKFMVYLQKENIIDESGMPKERFSAEFPKEGPSILRIQQVVRGDSAAYFCASSPPGQGGSEQYFGPGTRLTVT.

In its sample, this clonotype was seen many times. The rearrangement joins TRBV12-3 or TRBV12-4 to TRBJ2-2, with 10 positions matching TRBD2. The J segment lost 5 bases and the V segment lost 8 bases, leaving 11 bases of the junction unmatched. The CDR3 has 16 amino acids. The CDR3 DNA follows: TGTGCCAGCTGGTTCCAACTAGCGGGATTAACCGGGGAGCTGTTTTTT. It codes for CASWFQLAGLTGELFF.

This clonotype was detected many times. DNA of the CDR3: TGTGCCAGCAGTTCAGCGACAGGGGCCTACGAGCAGTACTTC. This codes for CASSSATGAYEQYF. This chain uses TRBV27 with TRBJ2-7; 8 nucleotides match TRBD1. Per the germline V gene, CDR1 is MNHEY and CDR2 is SMNVEV (reference sequence). V lost 4 bases, J lost 2 bases, and 4 bases stayed unmatched. This CDR3 region has 14 residues.

This clonotype was observed many times. The chain couples TRBV2 to TRBJ2-7; no definite D call. V shed 0 bases and J shed 5 bases, with 5 bases lying between them. The CDR3 contains 12 residues. From germline, CDR1 is SNHLY and CDR2 FYNNEI. CDR3 in amino acids: CASSEARDEQYF. Written as DNA, the CDR3 is TGTGCCAGCAGTGAAGCACGCGACGAGCAGTACTTC.

The V gene is TRBV7-9, the J gene TRBJ2-5; D tentatively reads TRBD1 or TRBD2 (5 bases each). V shed 4 bases and J shed 0 bases, with 9 bases lying between them. The CDR3 is 14 amino acids. Germline V CDR1 and CDR2: SEHNR, FQNEAQ (reference sequence). CDR3 coding DNA: TGTGCCAGCAGCTCGGGACCGAACCAAGAGACCCAGTACTTC. Translated, it gives CASSSGPNQETQYF.

The rearrangement joins TRBV9 to TRBJ2-3; no definite D call. The CDR3 consists of 14 residues. Germline V gives CDR1 SGDLS, CDR2 YYNGEE. The V gene lost 3 bases and the J gene lost 2 bases, with 10 bases spanning the gap. This CDR3 reads CASSAKDHTDTQYF. The CDR3 DNA sequence: TGTGCCAGCAGCGCAAAGGACCACACAGATACGCAGTATTTT.

This clonotype was found many times. This chain's CDR3 is CASSLESTGRNTEAFF. The CDR3 DNA is TGTGCCAGCAGCTTAGAGTCGACAGGGAGGAACACTGAAGCTTTCTTT. V and J are TRBV11-1 and TRBJ1-1; the match to TRBD1 covers 7 bases. Germline-derived CDR1 and CDR2 are SGHAT and FQDESV (reference sequence). CDR3 size: 16 residues. Trimming at V came to 1 base and at J to 1 base, leaving 6 bases not matched to a gene.

This clonotype was counted ten times or more. The chain joins TRBV12-5 to TRBJ2-5; tentatively, D is TRBD2 (5 bases). The length of the CDR3 is 14 residues. Germline CDR1 is LGHNT and CDR2 is FRNRAP. Trimming removed 4 bases from V and 5 bases from J, with 14 bases in between. The CDR3: CASGSATRDETQYF. CDR3 in DNA: TGTGCTAGTGGTTCCGCCACTAGGGATGAGACCCAGTACTTC.

V usage is TRBV7-2 and J usage is TRBJ1-2; 10 bases fit TRBD1. V was clipped by 8 bases and J by 5 bases; unmatched bases: 2. The CDR3 is made up of 12 amino acids. Looked up from germline, CDR1 is SGHTA and CDR2 is FQGNSA. The CDR3 nucleotides are TGTGCCAGCCGACAGGGGGCTTATGGCTACACCTTC. Amino acid sequence: CASRQGAYGYTF. The full variable domain, in which reference TRBV7-2 and TRBJ1-2 provide the parts outside the CDR3, is GAGVSQSPSNKVTEKGKDVELRCDPISGHTALYWYRQSLGQGLEFLIYFQGNSAPDKSGLPSDRFSAERTGGSVSTLTIQRTQQEDSAVYLCASRQGAYGYTFGSGTRLTVV.

There are many counts of this clonotype. The V and J genes are TRBV20-1 and TRBJ1-1; D may be TRBD1 (6 bases). The CDR3 is 13 amino acids. Per the germline V gene, CDR1 is DFQATT and CDR2 is SNEGSKA (reference sequence). CDR3 protein: CGGHDFRGTEAFF. As DNA, the CDR3 is TGCGGGGGCCACGATTTTAGGGGCACTGAAGCTTTCTTT.

This clonotype was seen ten or more times. This sequence joins TRBV6-1 and TRBJ2-1; D is unresolved. Trimming left V 7 bases short and J 4 bases short, with 17 bases between. The CDR3 covers 15 residues. Per the germline V gene, CDR1 is MNHNS and CDR2 is SASEGT. The CDR3 spells CASTKLASAYNEQFF. In DNA, the CDR3 is TGTGCCAGCACCAAATTGGCGAGTGCATACAATGAGCAGTTCTTC.

This clonotype occurred many times. The chain uses TRBV28 and TRBJ2-7; D might be TRBD1 (6 bases). Trimming left V 4 bases short and J 3 bases short, with 10 bases between. CDR3 size: 13 residues. CDR1 MDHEN and CDR2 SYDVKM come from the germline V gene. The CDR3 bases are TGTGCCAGCAGTTCCCAACAGGGCTACGAGCAGTACTTC. Protein sequence: CASSSQQGYEQYF.

In regard to this clonotype: A single base separates this from a much larger clone, so it may be a read error. The J gene is TRBJ2-1, the V gene TRBV29-1; D unresolved. Germline V lookup: CDR1 SQVTM, CDR2 ANQGSEA. Trimming cost V 3 bases and J 0 bases, with 6 bases left between them. The CDR3 extends over 13 amino acids. CDR3 residues: CSVEAGSYNEQFF. The CDR3 DNA sequence: TGCAGCGTTGAGGCCGGCTCCTACAATGAGCAGTTCTTC.

This clonotype was seen many times. This chain uses TRBV27 with TRBJ2-7; 9 bases match TRBD1. Looked up from germline, CDR1 is MNHEY and CDR2 is SMNVEV (reference sequence). The junction had 8 bases not matched to a gene; V was cut back by 3 bases and J by 5 bases. CDR3 length: 15 amino acids. The CDR3 DNA is TGTGCCAGCAGTTTTTCCGGGACAGGGATCCACGAGCAGTACTTC. It specifies CASSFSGTGIHEQYF.

This clonotype has a count of ten or more. The chain carries TRBV5-1 and TRBJ1-1; no reliable D call. With 4 bases removed from V and 2 bases from J, the gap between germline ends came to 15 bases. The CDR3 is made up of 15 amino acids. CDR1 and CDR2 from the germline V gene are SGHRS and YFSETQ. CDR3 region: CASSPPGSANTEAFF. CDR3 coding DNA: TGCGCCAGCAGCCCCCCGGGGAGCGCTAACACTGAAGCTTTCTTT.

V and J are TRBV20-1 and TRBJ2-3, with 8 nucleotides matching TRBD2. The CDR3 contains 16 residues. V was clipped by 6 bases and J by 3 bases; unmatched bases: 14. Germline V gives CDR1 DFQATT, CDR2 SNEGSKA (reference sequence). CDR3 loop: CSAQTSAWPGTDTQYF. The CDR3 DNA reads as TGCAGTGCCCAGACTAGCGCATGGCCGGGAACAGATACGCAGTATTTT.

This clonotype was observed a handful of times. V and J are TRBV6-1 and TRBJ2-5; D is possibly TRBD1 or TRBD2 (5 bases each). V lost 8 bases, J lost 4 bases, and 23 bases lay in between. CDR3 length: 16 residues. Germline CDR1 reads MNHNS; CDR2 reads SASEGT. The CDR3 sequence: CASAKGRDPSRETQYF. For the CDR3, the DNA is TGTGCCAGCGCAAAAGGCCGGGACCCGAGCCGAGAGACCCAGTACTTC.

The chain couples TRBV9 to TRBJ1-2; the D is unclear. Germline V gives CDR1 SGDLS, CDR2 YYNGEE. V lost 4 bases and J 1 base, leaving 11 bases between the germline ends. This CDR3 comprises 14 residues. Here the CDR3 reads CASSPVGRNYGYTF. The CDR3 DNA reads as TGTGCCAGCAGCCCGGTAGGCCGTAACTATGGCTACACCTTC.